One and the same sample provided the 18 T cell receptor beta chains below, sequenced in a study of cytomegalovirus exposure and HLA in healthy donors. PCR used 60 Vbeta primers and 13 Jbeta primers. Measured with immunoSEQ multiplex PCR; TCRdb has only the in-frame clones, and not every one. In the table there are tens of thousands of clones, 73% of which are singletons. The sequenced sample consisted of PBMCs. All receptors come from a man aged 50 or older in good health and CMV-seronegative.

The chain links TRBV5-6 to TRBJ2-5; no firm D call. V lost 0 bases and J lost 5, with 5 bases in between. In germline, CDR1 is SGHDT, CDR2 YYEEEE. CDR3 length: 12 residues. The CDR3 DNA sequence: TGTGCCAGCAGCTTGGCCTTGGAGACCCAGTACTTC. This translates into CASSLALETQYF.

J is TRBJ2-7 and V is TRBV2, with 10 bases that match TRBD1. There are 14 residues in the CDR3. Germline V lookup: CDR1 SNHLY, CDR2 FYNNEI. The V gene end was trimmed by 3 bases and the J gene end by 4 bases; junction bases not matched to a gene: 3. This CDR3 reads CASSEPGQGYEQYF. The CDR3, as DNA: TGTGCCAGCAGTGAGCCGGGACAGGGGTACGAGCAGTACTTC. The full variable domain, in which reference TRBV2 and TRBJ2-7 provide the parts outside the CDR3, is EPEVTQTPSHQVTQMGQEVILRCVPISNHLYFYWYRQILGQKVEFLVSFYNNEISEKSEIFDDQFSVERPDGSNFTLKIRSTKLEDSAMYFCASSEPGQGYEQYFGPGTRLTVT.

The genes are TRBV5-6 and TRBJ1-1, with 8 bases identical to TRBD1. CDR3 length: 15 amino acids. Trimming removed 1 base from V and 3 bases from J; junction bases left unmatched: 5. The germline CDR1 and CDR2 sequences are SGHDT and YYEEEE. The DNA for the CDR3 is TGTGCCAGCAGCTTGAGGGCAGGGGGCCACACTGAAGCTTTCTTT. This encodes CASSLRAGGHTEAFF.

J is TRBJ1-3 and V is TRBV10-2, with a weak D call TRBD1 (6 bases). This CDR3 has 16 residues. The germline gives CDR1 WSHSY, CDR2 SAAADI. Trimming took off 2 bases at V and 2 bases at J, with 13 bases between the two ends. CDR3 protein: CASSEGGRGTGNTIYF. The CDR3 nucleotides are TGCGCCAGCAGTGAGGGCGGCAGGGGTACTGGAAACACCATATATTTT.

This clone has a single count. The chain employs TRBV19 and TRBJ1-5; 10 positions match TRBD1. Germline lookup yields CDR1 LNHDA and CDR2 SQIVND (reference sequence). Trimming removed 5 bases from V and 6 bases from J; junction bases left unmatched: 1. CDR3 size: 13 residues. CDR3 in amino acids: CASSGDRGQPQHF. In DNA, the CDR3 is TGTGCCAGTAGTGGGGACAGGGGTCAGCCCCAGCATTTT.

This clone was seen more than once but under ten times. This chain uses TRBV10-3 with TRBJ2-7, with 11 positions matching TRBD2. Germline CDR1 and CDR2: ENHRY and SYGVKD. The CDR3 length is 14 residues. The junction had 7 bases not matched to a gene; V was cut back by 9 bases and J by 3 bases. The CDR3 reads CAIRTSGPDYEQYF. The CDR3 DNA is TGTGCCATAAGGACTAGCGGGCCGGACTACGAGCAGTACTTC.

The J gene is TRBJ2-1, the V gene TRBV9; 7 bases align to TRBD2. Trimming cost V 5 bases and J 1 base; bases outside gene matches: 9. The CDR3 sequence is 16 residues long. Per the germline V gene, CDR1 is SGDLS and CDR2 is YYNGEE. CDR3 residues: CASSPTRTSSYNEQFF. In DNA, the CDR3 is TGTGCCAGCAGTCCAACCCGGACTAGTTCCTACAATGAGCAGTTCTTC.

The CDR3 DNA follows: TGTGCCAGCAGTGAAGCGACCGGTGGACAGGGGAATCAGCCCCAGCATTTT. This codes for CASSEATGGQGNQPQHF. The V gene is TRBV6-1, the J gene TRBJ1-5; TRBD1 matches at 9 bases. The CDR3 covers 17 residues. Germline V gene lookup returns CDR1 MNHNS and CDR2 SASEGT. Germline trimming cut 0 bases from V and 4 bases from J; bases unmatched to any gene: 7.

CDR3 residues: CASRPLTNTYEQYF. The CDR3 coding sequence is TGTGCCAGCAGGCCCCTGACTAACACCTACGAGCAGTACTTC. This chain links TRBV2 with TRBJ2-7, with D possibly being TRBD2 (5 bases). V was clipped by 6 bases and J by 2 bases, with 14 bases between them. Germline lookup yields CDR1 SNHLY and CDR2 FYNNEI. This CDR3 comprises 14 residues.

This clone was recorded once. The rearrangement joins TRBV7-8 to TRBJ2-7, with a tentative D call TRBD2 (6 bases). The CDR3 contains 15 residues. V lost 5 bases to trimming and J lost 6 bases, with 20 bases between them. Germline V gives CDR1 SGHVS, CDR2 FQNEAQ. This CDR3 reads CASSPLWGVVSEQYF. The CDR3 nucleotides are TGTGCCAGCAGCCCTCTTTGGGGGGTTGTGAGCGAGCAGTACTTC.

This chain joins TRBV10-2 and TRBJ1-1; D gene ambiguous. The germline gives CDR1 WSHSY, CDR2 SAAADI. The CDR3 is 15 residues long. V was shortened by 8 bases and J by 2 bases, with 18 bases between the two germline ends. Here the CDR3 reads CASGVGRGINTEAFF. The DNA of the CDR3 is TGCGCCAGCGGCGTTGGGAGAGGGATAAACACTGAAGCTTTCTTT.

There are a few counts of this clone. The chain combines TRBV9 with TRBJ1-1; D is possibly TRBD1 (6 bases). This CDR3 is 14 amino acids long. V lost 3 bases, J lost 1 base, and 10 bases lay in between. Germline loops: CDR1 SGDLS, CDR2 YYNGEE. The CDR3 protein is CASSATGWNTEAFF. The CDR3 DNA follows: TGTGCCAGCAGCGCGACAGGATGGAACACTGAAGCTTTCTTT.

About this clone itself: The junction shows a germline mismatch at one end, possibly a read error. The same CDR3 is also encoded by other DNA sequences in this sample. The J gene is TRBJ2-7, the V gene TRBV7-6; D may be TRBD1 (5 bases). Germline CDR1 SGHVS, CDR2 FNYEAQ. The CDR3 spans 12 residues. The chain's CDR3 is CASSVQGSEQYF. The CDR3, as DNA: TGCGCCAGCAGCGTCCAGGGTAGCGAGCAGTACTTC.

The rearrangement joins TRBV6-1 to TRBJ2-7; 7 bases are a match to TRBD2. V lost 2 bases, J lost 5 bases, and 15 bases stayed unmatched. The CDR3 has 17 amino acids. Looked up from germline, CDR1 is MNHNS and CDR2 is SASEGT. DNA of the CDR3: TGTGCCAGCAGTGAACGTTTTATGCTAGCGGATTCCCACGAGCAGTACTTC. Amino acid sequence: CASSERFMLADSHEQYF.

This rearrangement joins TRBV30 to TRBJ1-1; D is unresolved. Per germline, CDR1 GTSNPN and CDR2 SVGIG (reference sequence). V lost 0 bases and J lost 1, with 9 bases in between. The CDR3 totals 14 residues. This CDR3 reads CAWSVRGSNTEAFF. CDR3 bases: TGTGCCTGGAGTGTACGTGGCTCGAACACTGAAGCTTTCTTT.

This clone was observed a single time. This chain joins TRBV11-2 and TRBJ2-7; D is possibly TRBD1 (5 bases). Trimming removed 6 bases from V and 2 bases from J, with 14 bases in between. Germline V gives CDR1 SGHAT, CDR2 FQNNGV. This CDR3 has 14 amino acids. The CDR3, as DNA: TGTGCCAGCAGTCCCTGGGGCGGACCCTACGAGCAGTACTTC. It translates to CASSPWGGPYEQYF.

This chain links TRBV7-2 with TRBJ2-1, with D unclear. The CDR3 consists of 14 residues. V lost 3 bases to trimming and J lost 0 bases, with 6 bases between them. Germline V lookup: CDR1 SGHTA, CDR2 FQGNSA. CDR3 DNA: TGTGCCAGCAGCTTCCTAAGCTCCTACAATGAGCAGTTCTTC. Residues: CASSFLSSYNEQFF.

V is TRBV4-1 and J is TRBJ1-2; no reliable D call. In germline, CDR1 is MGHRA, CDR2 YSYEKL. The V end lost 0 bases, the J end lost 1 base, and 9 bases lay between the germline ends. The CDR3 is 15 residues long. The CDR3 region is CASSQDTRNNYGYTF. In DNA, the CDR3 is TGCGCCAGCAGCCAAGATACCAGAAATAACTATGGCTACACCTTC.